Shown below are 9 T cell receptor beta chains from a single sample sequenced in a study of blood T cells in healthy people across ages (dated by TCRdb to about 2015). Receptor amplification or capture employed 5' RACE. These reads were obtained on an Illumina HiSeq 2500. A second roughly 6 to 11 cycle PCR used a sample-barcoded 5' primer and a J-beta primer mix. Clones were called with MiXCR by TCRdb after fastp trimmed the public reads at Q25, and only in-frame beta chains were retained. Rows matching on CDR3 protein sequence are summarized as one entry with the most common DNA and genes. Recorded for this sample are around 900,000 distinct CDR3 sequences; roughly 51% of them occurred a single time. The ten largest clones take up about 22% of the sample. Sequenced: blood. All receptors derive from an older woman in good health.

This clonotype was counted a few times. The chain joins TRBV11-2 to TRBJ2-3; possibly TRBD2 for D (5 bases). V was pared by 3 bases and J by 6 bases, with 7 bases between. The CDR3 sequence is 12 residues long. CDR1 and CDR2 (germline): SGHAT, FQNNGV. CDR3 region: CASSFEGDTQYF. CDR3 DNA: TGTGCCAGCAGCTTCGAGGGCGATACGCAGTATTTT.

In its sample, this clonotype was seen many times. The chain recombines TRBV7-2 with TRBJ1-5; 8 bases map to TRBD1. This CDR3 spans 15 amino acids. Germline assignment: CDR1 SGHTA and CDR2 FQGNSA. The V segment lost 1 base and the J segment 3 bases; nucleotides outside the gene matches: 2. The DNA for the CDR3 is TGTGCCAGCAGCTTAGGCAGGGGGCCCAATCAGCCCCAGCATTTT. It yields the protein CASSLGRGPNQPQHF.

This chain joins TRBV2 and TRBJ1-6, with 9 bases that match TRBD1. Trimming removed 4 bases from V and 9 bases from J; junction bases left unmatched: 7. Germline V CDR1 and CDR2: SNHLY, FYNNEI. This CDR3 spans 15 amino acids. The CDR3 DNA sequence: TGTGCCAGCAGTGGACAGGGGGGACTCCCTTCACCCCTCCACTTT. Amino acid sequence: CASSGQGGLPSPLHF.

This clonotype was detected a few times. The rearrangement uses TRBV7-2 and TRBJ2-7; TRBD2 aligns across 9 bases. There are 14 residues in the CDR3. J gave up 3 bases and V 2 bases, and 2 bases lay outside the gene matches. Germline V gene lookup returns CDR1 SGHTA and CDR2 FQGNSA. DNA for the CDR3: TGTGCCAGCAGCTTACTAGCGGGACACTACGAGCAGTACTTC. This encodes CASSLLAGHYEQYF.

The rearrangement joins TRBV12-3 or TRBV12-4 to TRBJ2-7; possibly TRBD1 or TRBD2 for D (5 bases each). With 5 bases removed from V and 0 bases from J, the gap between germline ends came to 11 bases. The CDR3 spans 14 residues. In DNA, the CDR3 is TGTGCCAGCAGTCGGACGGGGACCTCCTACGAGCAGTACTTC. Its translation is CASSRTGTSYEQYF.

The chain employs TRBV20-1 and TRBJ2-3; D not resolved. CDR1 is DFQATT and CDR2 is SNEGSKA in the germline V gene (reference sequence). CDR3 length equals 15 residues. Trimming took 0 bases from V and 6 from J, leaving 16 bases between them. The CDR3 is CSARDPQTPFDTQYF. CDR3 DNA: TGCAGTGCTAGAGACCCCCAAACTCCCTTTGATACGCAGTATTTT.

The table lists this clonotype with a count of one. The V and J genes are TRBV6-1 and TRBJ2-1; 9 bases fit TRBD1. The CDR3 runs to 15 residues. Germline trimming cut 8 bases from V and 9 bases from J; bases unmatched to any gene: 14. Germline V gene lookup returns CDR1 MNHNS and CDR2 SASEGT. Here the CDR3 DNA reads TGTGCCAGCGGCCCACAGGGGGCCGGTCGTATTGAGCAGTTCTTC. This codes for CASGPQGAGRIEQFF.

As DNA, the CDR3 is TGTGCCAGCAGTTGGAGGGCAGGGAGTAGCGAGACCCAGTACTTC. It specifies CASSWRAGSSETQYF. This chain connects TRBV12-3 or TRBV12-4 to TRBJ2-7; tentative D call: TRBD2 (6 bases). The DNA end lines up better with TRBJ2-5; the J call may be wrong. This CDR3 contains 15 residues.

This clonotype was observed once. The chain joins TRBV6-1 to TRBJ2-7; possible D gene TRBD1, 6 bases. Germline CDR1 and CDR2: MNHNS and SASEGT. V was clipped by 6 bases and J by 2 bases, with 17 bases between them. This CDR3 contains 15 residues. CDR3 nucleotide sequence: TGTGCCAGCAGCCGAGCAGGGGCCTTACCCTACGAGCAGTACTTC. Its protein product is CASSRAGALPYEQYF.